This TCR beta chain was sequenced for a study of T cells after yellow fever vaccination. Overall study: Some fractions had low cell numbers, and these were prepared with SMART-Seq v4 Ultra Low Input. General observations from the study: There was a possibility that FACS-sorted repertoires contained abundant clonotypes contaminating from the bulk population. Only a small proportion of the clonotypes turned up in both the CD4 and the CD8 compartments, likely arising from convergent recombination.

A remark on this clonotype: Its antigen is undetermined. This may be a read error, as it is one base from a much larger clone.

By 5'RACE template switching, TCR cDNA was produced, with a universal primer site and UMIs added in the process. TCRdb fed the 5' RACE reads into MiXCR, producing one record per CDR3 protein. The top ten clones hold 3% to 3.5% of a sample with some 300,000 distinct CDR3 sequences, roughly a tenth of them seen once. V shed 6 bases, J shed 1 base, and the junction held 3 bases outside the gene matches. In germline, CDR1 is MNHNS, CDR2 SASEGT. The CDR3 has 15 amino acids. The receptor comes from a young man who received the YFV17D yellow fever vaccine. The source was CD4+ T cells sorted from PBMCs, collected 45 days after the yellow fever booster vaccination. This chain connects TRBV6-1 to TRBJ2-6; TRBD1 agrees at 7 bases. Written as DNA, the CDR3 is TGTGCCAGCAGCCCGGGACAGTCTGGGGCCAACGTCCTGACTTTC. It codes for CASSPGQSGANVLTF.